These 20 T cell receptor beta chains originate from one sample sequenced in a study of blood T cell repertoires in COVID-19. Only in-frame clones appear in the TCRdb table, and some are missing; sequencing was by immunoSEQ multiplex PCR. The sample records 200,000 to 250,000 clones, approximately 82% being singletons. The sample comprised peripheral blood. The receptors come from a man aged 45-60 years with active or convalescent COVID-19.

V usage is TRBV7-2 and J usage is TRBJ1-1, with TRBD1 matching 9 bases. The J segment lost 4 bases and the V segment lost 4 bases, leaving 4 bases of the junction unmatched. CDR1 is SGHTA, CDR2 FQGNSA, per germline. The CDR3 sequence is 14 residues long. The CDR3 protein is CASSWGTGSTEAFF. CDR3 coding DNA: TGTGCCAGCAGCTGGGGGACAGGGAGCACTGAAGCTTTCTTT.

The rearrangement links TRBV15 to TRBJ2-7; 15 bases align to TRBD2. The CDR3 loop spans 16 amino acids. Germline lookup yields CDR1 LNHNV and CDR2 YYDKDF (reference sequence). V was pared by 6 bases and J by 4 bases, with 7 bases of the junction left unmatched. As DNA, the CDR3 is TGTGCCACCAGAAGGACTAGCGGGAGGGGAGGGTACGAGCAGTACTTC. Protein product: CATRRTSGRGGYEQYF.

This chain links TRBV7-2 with TRBJ1-4; D may be TRBD1 (5 bases). The CDR3 is 14 amino acids. The V end was cut by 1 base, the J end by 4 bases, with 7 bases between. Germline-derived CDR1 and CDR2 are SGHTA and FQGNSA. The CDR3 protein is CASSLGQFNEKLFF. For the CDR3, the DNA is TGTGCCAGCAGCTTAGGACAGTTTAATGAAAAACTGTTTTTT.

V and J are TRBV9 and TRBJ1-1, with D hard to call. Trimming pared 4 bases from V and 5 bases from J, leaving 9 bases between. The V gene's germline CDR1 is SGDLS and CDR2 YYNGEE. The CDR3 runs 12 residues. In nucleotides, the CDR3 is TGTGCCAGCAGCCCCATGACAACTGAAGCTTTCTTT. Encoded protein: CASSPMTTEAFF.

The chain uses TRBV28 and TRBJ2-7; tentatively, D is TRBD1 (6 bases). V was trimmed by 3 bases and J by 3 bases, leaving 18 bases between them. Germline V gene data show CDR1 as MDHEN and CDR2 as SYDVKM. This CDR3 region has 16 residues. The chain's CDR3 is CASSFALEQGNYEQYF. The CDR3 nucleotides read TGTGCCAGCAGTTTCGCTTTGGAACAGGGAAACTACGAGCAGTACTTC.

The chain is built from TRBV2 and TRBJ2-2; the match to TRBD1 covers 10 bases. Germline V CDR1 and CDR2: SNHLY, FYNNEI. There are 16 residues in the CDR3. J lost 4 bases, V lost 3 bases, and 5 bases had no gene match. CDR3 sequence reads: CASSDRDRGGTGELFF. The CDR3, as DNA: TGTGCCAGCAGTGATCGGGACAGGGGAGGCACCGGGGAGCTGTTTTTT.

The CDR3 DNA follows: TGTGCCAGCAGCTTAGCCCCGGGACAGGGAGTTTACGAGCAGTACTTC. Its translation is CASSLAPGQGVYEQYF. The chain couples TRBV7-2 to TRBJ2-7, with 9 bases lining up with TRBD1. This CDR3 has 16 residues. V lost 0 bases, J lost 4 bases, and 7 bases stayed unmatched. Germline V gives CDR1 SGHTA, CDR2 FQGNSA. Based on the CDR3 plus reference TRBV7-2 and TRBJ2-7, the full variable domain is GAGVSQSPSNKVTEKGKDVELRCDPISGHTALYWYRQSLGQGLEFLIYFQGNSAPDKSGLPSDRFSAERTGGSVSTLTIQRTQQEDSAVYLCASSLAPGQGVYEQYFGPGTRLTVT.

This rearrangement joins TRBV6-5 to TRBJ2-1; 10 bases line up with TRBD1. Germline V gives CDR1 MNHEY, CDR2 SVGAGI. V dropped 0 bases and J dropped 6; count of bases not matched to a gene: 5. The CDR3 extends over 16 amino acids. CDR3 nucleotides: TGTGCCAGCAGTTACTCTGGTGACAGGGGGCTCAATGAGCAGTTCTTC. It specifies CASSYSGDRGLNEQFF.

This chain uses TRBV4-1 with TRBJ1-1, with D perhaps matching TRBD1 (6 bases). The CDR3 loop spans 16 amino acids. CDR1 is MGHRA and CDR2 is YSYEKL in the germline V gene. Trimming cost V 7 bases and J 2 bases, with 20 bases left between them. As DNA, the CDR3 is TGCGCCAGCACCCAGACCCCCTTACAGGGTAACACTGAAGCTTTCTTT. This gives the protein CASTQTPLQGNTEAFF.

This chain connects TRBV21-1 to TRBJ2-3; the listed D gene, TRBD2, was not tested against the DNA. TRBV21-1 is reported as a pseudogene. The CDR3 is 18 amino acids. CDR3 in DNA: TGTGCCAGCAGCCCCCTGGGGGCAATGGCGGGAGGGCTGGATACGCAGTATTTT. This gives the protein CASSPLGAMAGGLDTQYF.

J is TRBJ2-5 and V is TRBV2, with 11 bases identical to TRBD1. Germline CDR1 SNHLY, CDR2 FYNNEI. The CDR3 contains 15 residues. The J segment lost 4 bases and the V segment lost 5 bases, leaving 6 bases of the junction unmatched. CDR3 bases: TGTGCCAGCAGTTCTCGGACAGGGGGCAGAGAGACCCAGTACTTC. It specifies CASSSRTGGRETQYF. Variable domain in full (rest from reference TRBV2 and TRBJ2-5): EPEVTQTPSHQVTQMGQEVILRCVPISNHLYFYWYRQILGQKVEFLVSFYNNEISEKSEIFDDQFSVERPDGSNFTLKIRSTKLEDSAMYFCASSSRTGGRETQYFGPGTRLLVL.

The chain recombines TRBV7-2 with TRBJ2-6; weak D call: TRBD1 (5 bases). Trimming stripped 5 bases from V and 3 bases from J, with 8 bases between. The CDR3 is 14 residues long. Germline V gene sequence: CDR1 SGHTA, CDR2 FQGNSA. The CDR3 sequence is CASSPTVGANVLTF. The CDR3 nucleotides read TGTGCCAGCAGCCCGACAGTTGGGGCCAACGTCCTGACTTTC.

This chain joins TRBV10-3 and TRBJ1-5, with D possibly TRBD1 on 5 matching bases. V was trimmed by 0 bases and J by 4 bases, leaving 13 bases between them. This CDR3 has 16 amino acids. From germline, CDR1 is ENHRY and CDR2 SYGVKD. This CDR3 is CAISESIGGENQPQHF. The CDR3 DNA sequence: TGTGCCATCAGTGAGTCGATTGGAGGGGAAAATCAGCCCCAGCATTTT.

This clone has only a few counts. This chain links TRBV7-6 with TRBJ2-7, with D possibly matching TRBD1 (6 bases). The V gene lost 5 bases and the J gene lost 3 bases, with 20 bases spanning the gap. Looked up from germline, CDR1 is SGHVS and CDR2 is FNYEAQ. This CDR3 has 16 residues. CDR3 region: CASSQQGKGKSYEQYF. In DNA, the CDR3 is TGTGCCAGCAGCCAACAGGGAAAAGGTAAAAGCTACGAGCAGTACTTC.

V is TRBV28 and J is TRBJ1-5, with 8 nucleotides matching TRBD1. Looked up from germline, CDR1 is MDHEN and CDR2 is SYDVKM. The CDR3 contains 13 residues. J lost 4 bases, V lost 7 bases, and 3 bases had no gene match. The DNA for the CDR3 is TGTGCCAGCACCAGGACAGGGAATCAGCCCCAGCATTTT. Translation gives CASTRTGNQPQHF.

The gene calls are TRBV11-2 and TRBJ2-5, with 7 bases fitting TRBD2. This CDR3 is built from 14 residues. Per the germline V gene, CDR1 is SGHAT and CDR2 is FQNNGV. The trim removed 6 bases at V and 1 base at J, leaving 5 bases unmatched. CDR3 in amino acids: CASRPGLTQETQYF. CDR3 sequence (DNA): TGTGCCAGCAGACCGGGACTAACCCAAGAGACCCAGTACTTC. The complete variable domain, with remaining parts taken from reference TRBV11-2 and TRBJ2-5, reads EAGVAQSPRYKIIEKRQSVAFWCNPISGHATLYWYQQILGQGPKLLIQFQNNGVVDDSQLPKDRFSAERLKGVDSTLKIQPAKLEDSAVYLCASRPGLTQETQYFGPGTRLLVL.

CDR3 nucleotides: TGCGCCAGCAGCTTGGAGGGGACTAGCGGGATTAGGGGGGAGCAGTTCTTC. As protein: CASSLEGTSGIRGEQFF. V and J are TRBV5-1 and TRBJ2-1; 13 positions agree with TRBD2. The V gene's germline CDR1 is SGHRS and CDR2 YFSETQ. V gave up 0 bases and J gave up 10 bases; unmatched junction bases: 10. The CDR3 has 17 amino acids.

The chain joins TRBV21-1 to TRBJ1-5. TRBV21-1 represents a pseudogene. The CDR3 covers 15 residues. CDR3 protein: CASSPGEGRRQPQHF. CDR3 DNA: TGTGCCAGCAGCCCTGGGGAGGGCCGTAGGCAGCCCCAGCATTTT.

The chain uses TRBV28 and TRBJ1-2; no definite D call. V lost 5 bases and J 0 bases, leaving 13 bases between the germline ends. This CDR3 region has 15 residues. In germline, CDR1 is MDHEN, CDR2 SYDVKM. The CDR3 region has the DNA TGTGCCAGCAGTATCATTCGACTGCCTAACTATGGCTACACCTTC. Residues: CASSIIRLPNYGYTF.

This clone was seen a few times. This rearrangement joins TRBV7-9 to TRBJ2-5; 8 nucleotides line up with TRBD2. Germline V gene lookup returns CDR1 SEHNR and CDR2 FQNEAQ (reference sequence). V lost 5 bases and J lost 4; bases outside the gene matches: 12. This CDR3 spans 16 amino acids. Here the CDR3 reads CASSPRVAGLIETQYF. The CDR3 DNA reads as TGTGCCAGCAGCCCTAGGGTAGCGGGGTTGATAGAGACCCAGTACTTC.